The source of this T cell receptor beta chain is a study of T cell responses to AZD1222 COVID-19 vaccine. General study findings and limits: Among the donors, most were white British and more were female, and clonal diversity was possibly underestimated. Spike regions recognized by vaccine-associated CD4 TCRs spanned the protein, led by 160-218 and 743-854.

The CDR3 runs 17 residues. The study pooled second doses at about 4 or about 12 weeks. Clones were sequenced by immunoSEQ multiplex PCR, and TCRdb holds only the in-frame ones, with some missing. In the table there are about 69,000 clones, over 80% of which are singletons. For this clone: The antigen is undetermined.

This TCR came from an adult who received the AZD1222 COVID-19 vaccine. The material was peripheral blood, obtained 28 days after the second AZD1222 dose. The V gene is TRBV21-1, the J gene TRBJ1-1. TRBV21-1 is assigned pseudogene status. The CDR3 region is CASSKACGGEQLIEAFF. The CDR3 DNA reads as TGTGCCAGCAGCAAAGCTTGTGGGGGGGAACAGCTGATTGAAGCTTTCTTT.